This entry lists 2 T cell receptor beta chains sequenced from one sample in a study of blood T cell repertoires in COVID-19. TCRdb's copy holds only in-frame clones and misses some; the assay was immunoSEQ multiplex PCR. The table has some 220,000 clones, around four fifths seen once. Sequencing was done on a sample of peripheral blood. These receptor sequences come from an elderly woman with active or convalescent COVID-19.

The chain couples TRBV11-3 to TRBJ2-3; D gene ambiguous. Trimming left V 1 base short and J 2 bases short, with 7 bases between. Per germline, CDR1 SGHNT and CDR2 YENEEA. The CDR3 runs to 14 residues. This CDR3 is CASSLGRSTDTQYF. As DNA, the CDR3 is TGTGCCAGCAGCTTAGGCAGATCCACAGATACGCAGTATTTT.

The chain couples TRBV5-6 to TRBJ2-1, with 14 bases that match TRBD2. CDR1 is SGHDT, CDR2 YYEEEE, per germline. The CDR3 has 18 amino acids. V lost 3 bases and J lost 1; bases outside the gene matches: 6. The DNA for the CDR3 is TGTGCCAGCAGCTCTGAGACTAGCGGGAGGGCTTCCTACAATGAGCAGTTCTTC. Translating it yields CASSSETSGRASYNEQFF.